The clone carrying this T cell receptor (beta chain) was seen ten or more times. This record belongs to a study of CD8 T cells in ankylosing spondylitis. TCRdb fed the 5' RACE reads into MiXCR, producing one record per CDR3 protein. This table holds 200,000 to 300,000 distinct CDR3 sequences, around 10% found once. With V trimmed by 6 bases and J by 2 bases, 2 bases remained unmatched. This CDR3 has 14 amino acids. Germline CDR1 and CDR2: MNHNS and SASEGT. Input material: blood, either unsorted or a sorted T cell fraction (not recorded which). The clonotype comes from a male donor with ankylosing spondylitis or in good health (not recorded which). J is TRBJ2-1 and V is TRBV6-1, with 9 bases that match TRBD1. The CDR3 region has the DNA TGTGCCAGCAGCCGGACAGGGGCCTACAATGAGCAGTTCTTC. As protein: CASSRTGAYNEQFF.